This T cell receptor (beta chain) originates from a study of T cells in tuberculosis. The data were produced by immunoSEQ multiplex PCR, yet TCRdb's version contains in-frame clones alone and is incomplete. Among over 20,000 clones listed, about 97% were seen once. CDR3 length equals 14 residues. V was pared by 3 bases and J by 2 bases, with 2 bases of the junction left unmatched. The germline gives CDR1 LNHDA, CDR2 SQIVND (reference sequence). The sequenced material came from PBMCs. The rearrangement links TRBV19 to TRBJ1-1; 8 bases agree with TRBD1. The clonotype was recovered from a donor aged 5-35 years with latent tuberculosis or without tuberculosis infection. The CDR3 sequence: CASSIGQGNTEAFF. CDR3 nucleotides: TGTGCCAGTAGTATCGGACAGGGTAACACTGAAGCTTTCTTT.